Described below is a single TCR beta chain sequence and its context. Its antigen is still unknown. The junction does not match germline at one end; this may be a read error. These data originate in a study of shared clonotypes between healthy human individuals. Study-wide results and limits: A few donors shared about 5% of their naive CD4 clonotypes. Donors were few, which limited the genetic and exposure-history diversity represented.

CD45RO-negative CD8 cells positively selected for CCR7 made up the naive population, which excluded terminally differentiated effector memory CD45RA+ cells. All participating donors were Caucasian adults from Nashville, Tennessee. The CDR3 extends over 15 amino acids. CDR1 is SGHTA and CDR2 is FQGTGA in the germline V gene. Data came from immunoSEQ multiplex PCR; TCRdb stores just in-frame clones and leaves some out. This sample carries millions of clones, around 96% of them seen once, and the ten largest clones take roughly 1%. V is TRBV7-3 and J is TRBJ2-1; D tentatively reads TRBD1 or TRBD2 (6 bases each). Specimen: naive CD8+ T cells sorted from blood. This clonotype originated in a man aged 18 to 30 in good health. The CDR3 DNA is TGTGCCAGCAGCTTAATAGGGGGGAACTACAATGAGCAATTCTTC. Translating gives CASSLIGGNYNEQFF.